Listed here are 3 T cell receptor beta chains from one sample, sequenced in a study of Ad26.COV2.S vaccination and SARS-CoV-2 variants. TCRdb's table, derived via immunoSEQ multiplex PCR, lists solely in-frame clones and lacks some. The repertoire includes roughly 390,000 clones, around 85% of them detected once, and about 3.6% sits in the top ten. The treatment was: 15 to 20 received Ad26.COV2.S at low or high dose, single or two shots; 5 received placebo; per-sample allocation not given. Samples were taken on day 63 after the first vaccine or placebo injection. The source was peripheral blood, collected in a trial of Ad26.COV2.S vaccine versus placebo. The receptors originated from a person aged 18 to 65 who received the Ad26.COV2.S COVID-19 vaccine or a placebo.

This clone has just a few counts. The chain combines TRBV11-2 with TRBJ1-3, with unresolved D. The CDR3 is 15 amino acids. Trimming cost V 5 bases and J 2 bases, with 13 bases left between them. CDR1 and CDR2 (germline): SGHAT, FQNNGV. The CDR3 nucleotides are TGTGCCAGCAGCCCCCGGCCTCAAACTGGAAACACCATATATTTT. Amino acid sequence: CASSPRPQTGNTIYF.

CDR3 sequence (DNA): TGTGCCAGCAGCTTGGGACAGGGCCCCTACGAGCAGTACTTC. Translation: CASSLGQGPYEQYF. V is TRBV5-4 and J is TRBJ2-7; the match to TRBD1 covers 7 bases. The V segment lost 0 bases and the J segment 2 bases; nucleotides outside the gene matches: 2. Germline-derived CDR1 and CDR2 are SGHNT and YYREEE (reference sequence). The CDR3 extends over 14 amino acids. Drawing the rest from reference TRBV5-4 and TRBJ2-7, the complete variable domain is ETGVTQSPTHLIKTRGQQVTLRCSSQSGHNTVSWYQQALGQGPQFIFQYYREEENGRGNFPPRFSGLQFPNYSSELNVNALELDDSALYLCASSLGQGPYEQYFGPGTRLTVT.

The CDR3 is CASSLRGDTEAFF. The CDR3 coding sequence is TGTGCCAGCAGCTTACGGGGGGACACTGAAGCTTTCTTT. The gene calls are TRBV11-3 and TRBJ1-1; D is possibly TRBD1 (5 bases). Trimming removed 2 bases from V and 3 bases from J, with 7 bases in between. Germline V gives CDR1 SGHNT, CDR2 YENEEA. The CDR3 has 13 amino acids.